This entry lists 30 T cell receptor beta chains sequenced from one sample in a study of shared T cell receptors in the human thymus. Here immunoSEQ multiplex PCR was the method, and the copy in TCRdb shows in-frame clones only, minus some. The table lists more than 550,000 clones, 70% to 90% of them singletons, with around 0.0099% in the top ten. The data also belong to a second study, concerning human thymus T cells.

Specimen: thymocytes. The receptors originated from a girl under three years old with a congenital heart defect.

The chain is built from TRBV2 and TRBJ2-5, with D possibly matching TRBD2 (5 bases). This CDR3 has 15 residues. The V and J ends lost 6 bases and 3 bases respectively, with 17 bases between them. Germline loops: CDR1 SNHLY, CDR2 FYNNEI. The CDR3 sequence: CASSELVSPEETQYF. As DNA, the CDR3 is TGTGCCAGCAGCGAACTAGTCAGCCCAGAAGAGACCCAGTACTTC.

The rearrangement joins TRBV10-2 to TRBJ2-1, with 10 bases fitting TRBD1. Germline lookup yields CDR1 WSHSY and CDR2 SAAADI. Trimming at V came to 9 bases and at J to 0 bases, leaving 8 bases not matched to a gene. The CDR3 extends over 16 amino acids. CDR3 in amino acids: CASWDRGLSSYNEQFF. CDR3 sequence (DNA): TGCGCCAGTTGGGACAGGGGCTTAAGCTCCTACAATGAGCAGTTCTTC.

This chain links TRBV6-5 with TRBJ2-1; D might be TRBD2 (5 bases). V was trimmed by 5 bases and J by 4 bases, leaving 12 bases between them. From germline, CDR1 is MNHEY and CDR2 SVGAGI. The CDR3 extends over 14 amino acids. The CDR3, as DNA: TGTGCCAGCAGTCAAGACCGGGGTTACAATGAGCAGTTCTTC. Protein product: CASSQDRGYNEQFF.

The sample holds one count of this clone. The chain carries TRBV5-1 and TRBJ1-2; D perhaps matches TRBD1 (6 bases). The germline V gene has CDR1 SGHRS and CDR2 YFSETQ. The ends were cut back, 4 bases at V and 4 bases at J, with 20 bases in the middle. The CDR3 spans 16 residues. CDR3 region: CASSSRGQSDIYGYTF. In DNA form, the CDR3 reads TGCGCCAGCAGCAGCAGGGGTCAATCGGATATCTATGGCTACACCTTC.

The chain carries TRBV6-1 and TRBJ1-3; 7 nucleotides align to TRBD1. The ends lost 5 bases at V and 4 bases at J; junction bases unmatched: 5. Per germline, CDR1 MNHNS and CDR2 SASEGT. The length of the CDR3 is 14 residues. Here the CDR3 DNA reads TGTGCCAGCAGTCCCGGGACAGCCGGAAACACCATATATTTT. Residues: CASSPGTAGNTIYF.

This clone was observed a single time. The chain carries TRBV4-3 and TRBJ1-5; possible D gene TRBD1, 5 bases. The V end was cut by 3 bases, the J end by 1 base, with 13 bases between. Germline V CDR1 and CDR2: LGHNA, YSLEER. The CDR3 is 16 residues long. CDR3 protein: CASSHWWGESNQPQHF. CDR3 bases: TGCGCCAGCAGCCATTGGTGGGGGGAGAGCAATCAGCCCCAGCATTTT.

The gene calls are TRBV6-5 and TRBJ2-7; D may be TRBD1 (6 bases). V was shortened by 7 bases and J by 3 bases, with 13 bases between the two germline ends. Germline V gives CDR1 MNHEY, CDR2 SVGAGI. This CDR3 region has 13 residues. CDR3 sequence: CASNQDRGYEQYF. In nucleotides, the CDR3 is TGTGCCAGCAATCAGGACAGAGGCTACGAGCAGTACTTC.

This clone was counted a single time. The same CDR3 also results from other DNA sequences found in this sample. The J gene is TRBJ2-1, the V gene TRBV4-3; the match to TRBD2 covers 8 bases. This CDR3 has 15 residues. Germline loops: CDR1 LGHNA, CDR2 YSLEER. V was pared by 3 bases and J by 4 bases, with 5 bases of the junction left unmatched. In nucleotides, the CDR3 is TGCGCCAGCAGCCAGGGACTAGTGGTTTACAATGAGCAGTTCTTC. Protein product: CASSQGLVVYNEQFF.

The chain joins TRBV2 to TRBJ2-3, with 10 nucleotides matching TRBD2. After removal of 6 bases from V and 4 bases from J, the junction contained 19 bases not matched to a gene. The CDR3 consists of 19 residues. Germline CDR1 reads SNHLY; CDR2 reads FYNNEI. The CDR3 is CASRGEGSGGAEVPDTQYF. The CDR3 coding sequence is TGTGCCAGCAGGGGGGAGGGAAGCGGGGGGGCCGAAGTCCCAGATACGCAGTATTTT.

The chain joins TRBV4-2 to TRBJ1-3; weak D call: TRBD1 (6 bases). Trimming took 1 base from V and 4 from J, leaving 20 bases between them. The CDR3 has 18 residues. Germline loops: CDR1 LGHNA, CDR2 YNFKEQ. CDR3 region: CASSQVVVGALGGNTIYF. CDR3 bases: TGTGCCAGCAGCCAAGTAGTGGTGGGGGCCCTGGGCGGAAACACCATATATTTT.

The chain couples TRBV28 to TRBJ2-3, with a tentative D call TRBD1 (5 bases). The CDR3 is 17 residues long. V was cut by 3 bases and J by 2 bases, with 18 bases left in between. The germline gives CDR1 MDHEN, CDR2 SYDVKM. This CDR3 reads CASSLVLGQVHTDTQYF. CDR3 bases: TGTGCCAGCAGTTTGGTTTTGGGGCAAGTGCACACAGATACGCAGTATTTT.

This chain uses TRBV28 with TRBJ1-3; D ambiguous. V shed 3 bases and J shed 4 bases, with 10 bases lying between them. This CDR3 contains 14 residues. Germline V gene sequence: CDR1 MDHEN, CDR2 SYDVKM. The CDR3 DNA reads as TGTGCCAGCAGTTTTGGCCCAGTGGGAAACACCATATATTTT. Translating it yields CASSFGPVGNTIYF.

CDR3 region: CASSYSRASYNEQFF. The CDR3 nucleotides are TGTGCCAGCAGTTACTCCAGGGCGAGTTACAATGAGCAGTTCTTC. The rearrangement joins TRBV6-5 to TRBJ2-1; TRBD1 is a possible D gene (5 bases). Trimming pared 0 bases from V and 4 bases from J, leaving 10 bases between. This CDR3 has 15 amino acids. Germline V CDR1 and CDR2: MNHEY, SVGAGI.

The chain recombines TRBV27 with TRBJ1-1; 7 bases match TRBD1. After removal of 5 bases from V and 0 bases from J, the junction contained 12 bases not matched to a gene. Germline loops: CDR1 MNHEY, CDR2 SMNVEV (reference sequence). This CDR3 comprises 17 residues. In DNA form, the CDR3 reads TGTGCCAGCAGTCCAAGACAGGGTAGTCCCATGAACACTGAAGCTTTCTTT. Translation gives CASSPRQGSPMNTEAFF.

CDR3 DNA sequence: TGTGCCAGCGGGGAGGGGGGGCTTCCCACCGGGGAGCTGTTTTTT. This codes for CASGEGGLPTGELFF. The chain recombines TRBV2 with TRBJ2-2, with D tentatively TRBD2 (7 bases). The CDR3 spans 15 residues. From germline, CDR1 is SNHLY and CDR2 FYNNEI. Trimming left V 8 bases short and J 4 bases short, with 17 bases between.

The rearrangement uses TRBV5-6 and TRBJ1-2; 11 bases map to TRBD1. Germline V gives CDR1 SGHDT, CDR2 YYEEEE. V lost 0 bases to trimming and J lost 4 bases; unmatched junction nucleotides: 8. The CDR3 covers 17 residues. Here the CDR3 reads CASSLGWDRGFVYGYTF. The CDR3 region has the DNA TGTGCCAGCAGCTTGGGATGGGACAGGGGGTTTGTCTATGGCTACACCTTC.

This CDR3 reads CASSATGNSRAFF. Here the CDR3 DNA reads TGCGCCAGCAGCGCCACAGGGAATTCAAGAGCTTTCTTT. The J gene is TRBJ1-1, the V gene TRBV5-1; possibly TRBD1 for D (6 bases). V lost 4 bases to trimming and J lost 10 bases, with 17 bases between them. The V gene's germline CDR1 is SGHRS and CDR2 YFSETQ. This CDR3 region has 13 residues.

The chain links TRBV9 to TRBJ2-5; 8 bases line up with TRBD2. The junction had 6 bases not matched to a gene; V was cut back by 0 bases and J by 5 bases. CDR3 length: 15 residues. Germline lookup yields CDR1 SGDLS and CDR2 YYNGEE. In DNA form, the CDR3 reads TGTGCCAGCAGCGTAGAGGGACTAGGAGCGGAGACCCAGTACTTC. Its protein product is CASSVEGLGAETQYF.

The rearrangement joins TRBV27 to TRBJ1-1; no clear D. Germline V gives CDR1 MNHEY, CDR2 SMNVEV (reference sequence). V was pared by 0 bases and J by 4 bases, with 12 bases between. The CDR3 runs to 15 residues. The CDR3 sequence: CASSLSFAVGTEAFF. As DNA, the CDR3 is TGTGCCAGCAGTTTATCGTTCGCGGTGGGCACTGAAGCTTTCTTT.

Concerning this clone: Different DNA sequences within this sample yield the same CDR3. The chain recombines TRBV27 with TRBJ1-1; D gene unclear. Trimming stripped 0 bases from V and 2 bases from J, with 7 bases between. CDR3 size: 14 residues. Per the germline V gene, CDR1 is MNHEY and CDR2 is SMNVEV (reference sequence). This CDR3 reads CASSLSGENTEAFF. The DNA for the CDR3 is TGTGCCAGCAGTTTATCCGGGGAAAACACTGAAGCTTTCTTT.

The CDR3, as DNA: TGCGCCAGCAGCCAAGTCAGCGGGCCCCCCTACGAGCAGTACTTC. It yields the protein CASSQVSGPPYEQYF. The rearrangement joins TRBV4-1 to TRBJ2-7; a weak D match, TRBD2 (6 bases). This CDR3 region has 15 residues. Trimming left V 1 base short and J 2 bases short, with 12 bases between. The germline V gene has CDR1 MGHRA and CDR2 YSYEKL.

The J gene is TRBJ2-2, the V gene TRBV19, with TRBD2 as a possible D gene (5 bases). The CDR3 contains 17 residues. The germline V and J ends were trimmed by 4 bases and 1 base, with 16 bases remaining between them. In germline, CDR1 is LNHDA, CDR2 SQIVND (reference sequence). The CDR3 region has the DNA TGTGCCAGTAGTAGCGCCCCGAGGGTAGGGAACACCGGGGAGCTGTTTTTT. Amino acid sequence: CASSSAPRVGNTGELFF.

The rearrangement uses TRBV7-9 and TRBJ1-5, with a tentative D call TRBD1 (5 bases). CDR3 length: 12 residues. V shed 6 bases and J shed 9 bases, with 12 bases lying between them. The germline V gene has CDR1 SEHNR and CDR2 FQNEAQ (reference sequence). The DNA of the CDR3 is TGTGCCAGCAGAATGGCCCAGGGGCCCCAGCATTTT. The encoded protein is CASRMAQGPQHF.

The chain joins TRBV4-3 to TRBJ1-5; TRBD1 might be the D (5 bases). Trimming left V 0 bases short and J 2 bases short, with 26 bases between. Per germline, CDR1 LGHNA and CDR2 YSLEER. The CDR3 covers 21 residues. DNA for the CDR3: TGCGCCAGCAGCCAAGATAGAGTCCAGGGACTCCACTCGGGGTGCAATCAGCCCCAGCATTTT. It codes for CASSQDRVQGLHSGCNQPQHF.

V usage is TRBV29-1 and J usage is TRBJ2-2, with 11 bases aligning to TRBD1. Looked up from germline, CDR1 is SQVTM and CDR2 is ANQGSEA. The CDR3 has 20 residues. Trimming cost V 3 bases and J 1 base; bases outside gene matches: 16. The CDR3 DNA is TGCAGCGTTGACCCCCAGGTCGGACAGGGGGCTAAAGAGAACACCGGGGAGCTGTTTTTT. This encodes CSVDPQVGQGAKENTGELFF.

This chain links TRBV11-2 with TRBJ2-7; D not resolved. Between the trimmed V and J ends, which lost 1 base and 9 bases, there was a span of 10 bases. The CDR3 contains 12 residues. Germline assignment: CDR1 SGHAT and CDR2 FQNNGV. This CDR3 is CASSLVPCGQYF. CDR3 nucleotide sequence: TGTGCCAGCAGCTTAGTGCCCTGCGGGCAGTACTTC. The complete variable domain, with remaining parts taken from reference TRBV11-2 and TRBJ2-7, reads EAGVAQSPRYKIIEKRQSVAFWCNPISGHATLYWYQQILGQGPKLLIQFQNNGVVDDSQLPKDRFSAERLKGVDSTLKIQPAKLEDSAVYLCASSLVPCGQYFGPGTRLTVT.

This chain uses TRBV2 with TRBJ2-1; 8 bases match TRBD2. The CDR3 sequence is 16 residues long. V was clipped by 0 bases and J by 4 bases; unmatched bases: 5. Germline-derived CDR1 and CDR2 are SNHLY and FYNNEI. DNA for the CDR3: TGTGCCAGCAGTGAAGCTCGGACTAGCTGTTACAATGAGCAGTTCTTC. Translating it yields CASSEARTSCYNEQFF.

V is TRBV5-1 and J is TRBJ1-1; tentatively, D is TRBD1 (5 bases). CDR3 length: 17 amino acids. In germline, CDR1 is SGHRS, CDR2 YFSETQ. Trimming took off 2 bases at V and 0 bases at J, with 17 bases between the two ends. This CDR3 is CASSFRQGGFMNTEAFF. CDR3 nucleotide sequence: TGCGCCAGCAGCTTCCGGCAGGGTGGATTCATGAACACTGAAGCTTTCTTT.

The sample holds one count of this clone. The chain couples TRBV2 to TRBJ1-2; unclear D gene. CDR3 length equals 13 residues. CDR1 SNHLY and CDR2 FYNNEI come from the germline V gene. Trimming took 2 bases from V and 7 from J, leaving 11 bases between them. The CDR3 DNA follows: TGTGCCAGCAGTGAATCGCTGAGTGGTGGCTACACCTTC. This codes for CASSESLSGGYTF.

The chain carries TRBV12-2 and TRBJ2-1; no DNA check was done on the table's D call, TRBD2. TRBV12-2 has pseudogene status. The CDR3 has 16 amino acids. CDR3 DNA: TGTGCAAGTCGTATGCCTGGGGTGAGGGCGTACAATGAGCAGTTCTTC. It yields the protein CASRMPGVRAYNEQFF.